The 13 T cell receptor beta chains listed next were all sequenced from one sample in a study of T cell repertoires in aging, cancer and after chemotherapy. Multiplex touch-down PCR with TRB-A/B primers amplified rearranged V-D-J TRB sequences. From the multiplex PCR reads, TCRdb called clonotypes with MiXCR, one entry per CDR3 protein. The table shows about 4,100 distinct CDR3 sequences, with about 25% occurring only once. Peripheral blood genomic DNA, not sorted cells or RNA, was the template. The specimen sequenced was blood. All receptors derive from a human donor with a solid tumor.

By share, this clonotype counts as medium-sized. V is TRBV19 and J is TRBJ2-5, with 9 positions matching TRBD2. V was clipped by 5 bases and J by 5 bases; unmatched bases: 6. This CDR3 contains 14 residues. The germline CDR1 and CDR2 sequences are LNHDA and SQIVND (reference sequence). CDR3 sequence: CASSVSGSTETQYF. CDR3 DNA: TGTGCCAGTAGTGTTAGCGGGAGTACGGAGACCCAGTACTTC. The whole variable domain, remainder taken from reference TRBV19 and TRBJ2-5, is DGGITQSPKYLFRKEGQNVTLSCEQNLNHDAMYWYRQDPGQGLRLIYYSQIVNDFQKGDIAEGYSVSREKKESFPLTVTSAQKNPTAFYLCASSVSGSTETQYFGPGTRLLVL.

By share, this clonotype counts as medium-sized. The chain is built from TRBV6-2 or TRBV6-3 and TRBJ2-2, with TRBD2 identical over 11 bases. J gave up 6 bases and V 1 base, and 1 base lay outside the gene matches. Germline-derived CDR1 and CDR2 are MNHEY and SVGEGT. The CDR3 has 15 amino acids. The CDR3 DNA reads TGTGCCAGCAGTTACTTAGCGGGAGGGTCCGGGGAGCTGTTTTTT. Residues: CASSYLAGGSGELFF.

This clonotype was picked up a small number of times. The rearrangement links TRBV5-1 to TRBJ1-5, with D perhaps matching TRBD1 (6 bases). V was trimmed by 0 bases and J by 6 bases, leaving 13 bases between them. CDR3 size: 15 residues. Germline CDR1 and CDR2: SGHRS and YFSETQ. The CDR3 nucleotides read TGCGCCAGCAGCTTGGGGGCAACCAGGGGTCAGCCCCAGCATTTT. It yields the protein CASSLGATRGQPQHF.

In regard to this clonotype: This clone may be a read error of a much larger clone one base away. This chain joins TRBV6-5 and TRBJ2-6, with 7 bases fitting TRBD1. This CDR3 contains 17 residues. Germline V gene lookup returns CDR1 MNHEY and CDR2 SVGAGI. V shed 5 bases, J shed 0 bases, and the junction held 7 bases outside the gene matches. The CDR3 here is CASSPQTGSSGANVLTF. DNA of the CDR3: TGTGCCAGCAGTCCTCAGACAGGGTCCTCTGGGGCCAACGTCCTGACTTTC.

This clonotype rates as medium-sized. DNA of the CDR3: TGTGCCAGCAAGAAACTGGGGGGGACTAGCACAGATACGCAGTATTTT. This gives the protein CASKKLGGTSTDTQYF. The chain carries TRBV6-1 and TRBJ2-3; 7 bases map to TRBD2. Germline V gene sequence: CDR1 MNHNS, CDR2 SASEGT. J gave up 0 bases and V 7 bases, and 10 bases lay outside the gene matches. CDR3 length equals 16 residues.

The J gene is TRBJ2-7, the V gene TRBV6-4; 7 bases map to TRBD1. CDR3 size: 14 residues. Germline CDR1 is MRHNA and CDR2 is SNTAGT. V shed 6 bases and J 5 bases; nucleotides not matched to a gene: 10. The CDR3 region has the DNA TGTGCCAGCAGAGTAAGACAGGGAAAACACGAGCAGTACTTC. Its translation is CASRVRQGKHEQYF.

This clonotype counts as medium-sized (0.01 to 0.1%). V gene TRBV6-5 combines with J gene TRBJ2-2, with 10 bases fitting TRBD2. The ends lost 2 bases at V and 7 bases at J; junction bases unmatched: 10. There are 17 residues in the CDR3. Germline values: CDR1 MNHEY, CDR2 SVGAGI. CDR3 sequence reads: CASSYRLAGDSGGELFF. For the CDR3, the DNA is TGTGCCAGCAGTTACCGGCTAGCGGGAGATTCGGGCGGGGAGCTGTTTTTT.

This chain joins TRBV11-2 and TRBJ2-3; 10 positions agree with TRBD2. The CDR3 extends over 17 amino acids. Germline CDR1 SGHAT, CDR2 FQNNGV. Trimming at V came to 3 bases and at J to 4 bases, leaving 10 bases not matched to a gene. CDR3 region: CASSFLTVAGGPDTQYF. CDR3 sequence (DNA): TGTGCCAGCAGCTTCCTTACGGTAGCGGGAGGCCCAGATACGCAGTATTTT. Full variable domain (outside the CDR3, taken from reference TRBV11-2 and TRBJ2-3): EAGVAQSPRYKIIEKRQSVAFWCNPISGHATLYWYQQILGQGPKLLIQFQNNGVVDDSQLPKDRFSAERLKGVDSTLKIQPAKLEDSAVYLCASSFLTVAGGPDTQYFGPGTRLTVL.

This clonotype was counted once. It may be a read error: a sequence one base away is much more abundant. V usage is TRBV5-4 and J usage is TRBJ2-7; D might be TRBD1 or TRBD2, each matching 5 bases. CDR1 is SGHNT, CDR2 YYREEE, per germline (reference sequence). The CDR3 contains 12 residues. The V end was cut by 0 bases, the J end by 6 bases, with 7 bases between. CDR3 residues: CASSLEGTEQYF. The CDR3 nucleotides are TGTGCCAGCAGCTTGGAGGGGACCGAGCAGTACTTC.

This chain joins TRBV7-9 and TRBJ2-3; TRBD1 or TRBD2 may be the D gene (6 bases each). The germline V gene encodes CDR1 SEHNR and CDR2 FQNEAQ (reference sequence). CDR3 length: 13 amino acids. V lost 5 bases, J lost 15 bases, and 21 bases lay in between. CDR3 sequence: CASSPEGGVVHYF. The CDR3 region has the DNA TGTGCCAGCAGCCCCGAGGGGGGAGTTGTGCATTATTTT.

With regard to this clonotype: This likely comes from a read error, as the CDR3 has no conserved phenylalanine or tryptophan at its end. V is TRBV12-3 or TRBV12-4 and J is TRBJ1-1; D unclear. The germline V and J ends were trimmed by 4 bases and 1 base, with 7 bases remaining between them. This CDR3 is built from 13 residues. The CDR3 loop is CASSWEENTEAFL. CDR3 bases: TGTGCCAGCAGTTGGGAAGAGAACACTGAAGCTTTCCTT.

This clonotype counts as medium-sized. V usage is TRBV19 and J usage is TRBJ1-5; a weak D match, TRBD1 (5 bases). CDR3 length: 15 residues. Trimming took 5 bases from V and 5 from J, leaving 16 bases between them. Germline-derived CDR1 and CDR2 are LNHDA and SQIVND (reference sequence). The CDR3 region is CASSPPQGLHQPQHF. In DNA form, the CDR3 reads TGTGCCAGTAGTCCTCCCCAGGGTCTACATCAGCCCCAGCATTTT.

This clonotype is medium-sized in the sample. The chain combines TRBV18 with TRBJ2-1, with 12 bases that match TRBD2. This CDR3 has 15 residues. The germline gives CDR1 KGHSH, CDR2 LQKENI. The junction had 7 bases not matched to a gene; V was cut back by 3 bases and J by 10 bases. The CDR3 sequence: CASSPLAGGIGEQFF. In nucleotides, the CDR3 is TGTGCCAGCTCACCGCTAGCGGGAGGGATAGGGGAGCAGTTCTTC.